This T cell receptor (beta chain) derives from a study of cytomegalovirus exposure and HLA in healthy donors. The study, taken as a whole, reports: Within a later analysis, the majority of CMV-associated TCR beta chains appeared HLA-restricted.

Amplification used 60 Vbeta primers and 13 Jbeta primers. Profiling relied on immunoSEQ multiplex PCR, and the TCRdb table lists in-frame clones only, not all of them. The data hold over 85,000 clones, with roughly four fifths observed a single time. The length of the CDR3 is 15 residues. The trim removed 4 bases at V and 0 bases at J, leaving 4 bases unmatched. CDR1 and CDR2 (germline): SGHNT, YYREEE (reference sequence). Note on this clone: Its antigen is currently unknown.

Sequencing was carried out using PBMCs. This receptor was obtained from a woman aged 30 to 39 in good health and CMV-seronegative. The rearrangement links TRBV5-4 to TRBJ1-3; 7 positions agree with TRBD1. The CDR3 loop is CASSTGAPSGNTIYF. The CDR3 DNA follows: TGTGCCAGCAGCACAGGGGCCCCCTCTGGAAACACCATATATTTT. Full variable domain (remainder filled in from reference TRBV5-4 and TRBJ1-3): ETGVTQSPTHLIKTRGQQVTLRCSSQSGHNTVSWYQQALGQGPQFIFQYYREEENGRGNFPPRFSGLQFPNYSSELNVNALELDDSALYLCASSTGAPSGNTIYFGEGSWLTVV.